This T cell receptor (beta chain) came from a study of cytomegalovirus exposure and HLA in healthy donors. The PCR made use of 60 Vbeta and 13 Jbeta primers. Measured with immunoSEQ multiplex PCR; TCRdb has only the in-frame clones, and not every one. The sample has 200,000 to 250,000 clones, about three quarters seen once. The sample holds a few counts of this clone. The source material was PBMCs. The sequence was collected from a woman aged 55-70 years in good health and CMV-seropositive.

The CDR3 DNA reads as TGTGCCAGCAGTCAGTCCTGGGCTACCGATGAAAAACTGTTTTTT. This codes for CASSQSWATDEKLFF. The rearrangement links TRBV2 to TRBJ1-4; D unresolved. This CDR3 contains 15 residues. Looked up from germline, CDR1 is SNHLY and CDR2 is FYNNEI. Trimming removed 5 bases at V and 6 bases at J, with 16 bases between.